The sequence of this TCR beta chain was determined in a study of cytomegalovirus exposure and HLA in healthy donors. Germline CDR1 is MRHNA and CDR2 is SNTAGT. The CDR3 spans 13 residues. V shed 9 bases, J shed 2 bases, and the junction held 5 bases outside the gene matches. PCR used 60 Vbeta primers and 13 Jbeta primers. Libraries were prepared by immunoSEQ multiplex PCR; TCRdb keeps only in-frame clonotypes and omits some of them. Its table records more than 95,000 clones. The J gene is TRBJ2-3, the V gene TRBV6-4, with TRBD2 matching over 7 bases. The sample comprised PBMCs. This TCR was recovered from a man aged 18-30 years in good health and CMV-seronegative. This chain's CDR3 is CASRGGNTDTQYF. DNA for the CDR3: TGTGCCAGTAGGGGAGGGAACACAGATACGCAGTATTTT.